This entry is about one TCR beta chain. Its antigen is not yet known. No clone much larger than this one lies a single base away; base qualities are absent. Receptor amplification or capture employed RT-PCR. The data were produced on a NextSeq 550. Through fastp at Q25 and MiXCR, TCRdb rebuilt clones from the public reads, retaining in-frame beta chains. Identical CDR3 protein sequences are pooled into one entry, listed with their most common genes and DNA. In all, the sample holds some 880,000 distinct CDR3 sequences, and under 20% of those were seen once. The top ten clones comprise 6% of the sample. This entry comes from a study of patients and donors after allogeneic stem cell transplantation (dated by TCRdb to about 2020). The CDR3 covers 15 residues, taking in both the cysteine and the phenylalanine. Of all the DNA, just the CDR3 is kept, 45 bases in frame from base 1. The V end gives up 0 bases and the J end 7 bases, leaving 6 bases in the junction not matched to a gene. CDR1 and CDR2 are drawn from the germline V gene: SGDLS, YYNGEE.

The sequencing sample was made of blood, either unsorted or a sorted T cell fraction (not recorded which). The sequence joins TRBV9 to TRBJ2-3; 9 middle bases align to TRBD2. This TCR came from a human donor who was either an allogeneic HSCT recipient or a stem cell or donor lymphocyte infusion donor (not recorded which). It is not recorded whose cells these are; they may come from a transplant donor. The CDR3 has the sequence CASSVEGSGSNTQYF. The DNA sequence reads TGTGCCAGCAGCGTAGAAGGTAGCGGGAGCAATACGCAGTATTTT.